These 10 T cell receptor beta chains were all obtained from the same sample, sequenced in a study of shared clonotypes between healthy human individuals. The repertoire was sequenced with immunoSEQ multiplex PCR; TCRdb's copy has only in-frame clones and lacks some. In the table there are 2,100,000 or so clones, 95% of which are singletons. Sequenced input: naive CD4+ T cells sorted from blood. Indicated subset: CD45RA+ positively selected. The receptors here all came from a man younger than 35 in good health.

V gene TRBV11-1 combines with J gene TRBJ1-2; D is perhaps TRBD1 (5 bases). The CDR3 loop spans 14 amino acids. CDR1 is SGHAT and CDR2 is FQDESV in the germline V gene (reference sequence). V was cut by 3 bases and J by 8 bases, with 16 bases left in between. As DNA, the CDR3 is TGTGCCAGCAGCTTTCCCGGGACCGGGGGAGGCTACACCTTC. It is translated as CASSFPGTGGGYTF.

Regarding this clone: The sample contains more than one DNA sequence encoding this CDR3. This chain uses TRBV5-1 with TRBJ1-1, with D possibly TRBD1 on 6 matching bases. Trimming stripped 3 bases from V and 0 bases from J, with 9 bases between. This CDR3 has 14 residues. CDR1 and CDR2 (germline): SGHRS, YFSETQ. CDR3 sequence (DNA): TGCGCCAGCAGCTCACAGGGACTGAACACTGAAGCTTTCTTT. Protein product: CASSSQGLNTEAFF.

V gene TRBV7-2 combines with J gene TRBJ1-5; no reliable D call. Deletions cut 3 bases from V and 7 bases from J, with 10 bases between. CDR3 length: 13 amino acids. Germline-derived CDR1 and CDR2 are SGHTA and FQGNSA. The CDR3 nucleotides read TGTGCCAGCAGCTTTAGCAGGAAGCAGCCCCAGCATTTT. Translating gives CASSFSRKQPQHF.

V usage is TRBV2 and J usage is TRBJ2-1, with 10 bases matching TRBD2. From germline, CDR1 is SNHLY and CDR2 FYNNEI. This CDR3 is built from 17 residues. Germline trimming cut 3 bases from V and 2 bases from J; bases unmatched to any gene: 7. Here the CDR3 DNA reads TGTGCCAGCAGTGATGGGCGGCTAGCGGGGGCCTACAATGAGCAGTTCTTC. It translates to CASSDGRLAGAYNEQFF.

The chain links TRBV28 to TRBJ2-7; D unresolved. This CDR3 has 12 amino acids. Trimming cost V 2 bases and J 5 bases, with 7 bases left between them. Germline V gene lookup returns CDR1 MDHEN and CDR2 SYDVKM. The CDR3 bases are TGTGCCAGCAGTTTAAGGACCCACGAGCAGTACTTC. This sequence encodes CASSLRTHEQYF.

DNA for the CDR3: TGTGCCTGGAGTCTCTGGGGGCCTAACGGGGAGCTGTTTTTT. Encoded protein: CAWSLWGPNGELFF. The gene calls are TRBV30 and TRBJ2-2, with D tentatively TRBD1 (6 bases). The V gene lost 2 bases and the J gene lost 7 bases, with 14 bases spanning the gap. Germline CDR1 and CDR2: GTSNPN and SVGIG (reference sequence). The CDR3 covers 14 residues.

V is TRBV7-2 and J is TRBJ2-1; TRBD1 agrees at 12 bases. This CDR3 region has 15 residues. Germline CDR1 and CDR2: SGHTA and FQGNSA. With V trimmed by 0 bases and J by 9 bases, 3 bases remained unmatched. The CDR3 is CASSLAGTGGSEQFF. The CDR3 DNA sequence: TGTGCCAGCAGCTTAGCGGGGACAGGGGGCTCTGAGCAGTTCTTC.

The CDR3 spells CASSPRDITDTQYF. The CDR3 bases are TGTGCCAGCAGCCCTCGGGATATCACAGATACGCAGTATTTT. This chain connects TRBV27 to TRBJ2-3, with a tentative D call TRBD2 (5 bases). V was trimmed by 6 bases and J by 2 bases, leaving 12 bases between them. This CDR3 spans 14 amino acids. Germline V lookup: CDR1 MNHEY, CDR2 SMNVEV (reference sequence).

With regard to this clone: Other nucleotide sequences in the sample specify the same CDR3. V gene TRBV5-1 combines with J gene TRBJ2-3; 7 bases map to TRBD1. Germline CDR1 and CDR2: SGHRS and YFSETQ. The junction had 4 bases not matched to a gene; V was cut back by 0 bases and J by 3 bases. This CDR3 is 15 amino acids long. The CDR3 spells CASSLALTGTDTQYF. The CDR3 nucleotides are TGCGCCAGCAGCTTGGCCCTGACAGGGACAGATACGCAGTATTTT.

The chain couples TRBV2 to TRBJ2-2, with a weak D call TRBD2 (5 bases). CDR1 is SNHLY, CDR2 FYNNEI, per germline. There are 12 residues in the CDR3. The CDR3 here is CASGSNTGELFF. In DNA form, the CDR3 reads TGTGCGTCGGGGAGCAACACCGGGGAGCTGTTTTTT.